This TCR beta chain comes out of a study of blood T cell repertoires in COVID-19. Overall study: The origin of the acute and convalescent COVID-19 samples was the United States, Italy and Spain.

Clones were read by immunoSEQ multiplex PCR, and TCRdb kept only the in-frame ones, dropping some. Of some 130,000 clones in the sample, around 79% were seen once. This clone has just one count. Trimming stripped 0 bases from V and 5 bases from J, with 10 bases between. Germline V gene sequence: CDR1 LGHNA, CDR2 YSLEER. The CDR3 has 14 amino acids. The sequenced sample consisted of peripheral blood. The TCR originated in a man in his sixties with acute or convalescent COVID-19. The rearrangement joins TRBV4-3 to TRBJ2-5; D is unresolved. CDR3 amino acids: CASSQDLNAETQYF. The CDR3 DNA reads TGCGCCAGCAGCCAAGATCTGAACGCGGAGACCCAGTACTTC.